One T cell receptor beta chain is described in this entry. The source of the sample is a study of metastatic and nonmetastatic thyroid tumors. Every patient was untreated before thyroid surgery. MiXCR reprocessed the PCR reads for TCRdb. Of about 34,000 clones in the sample, 35% to 45% are singletons; the top ten hold roughly 23%. CDR3 length: 13 residues. Trimming removed 4 bases from V and 5 bases from J, with 9 bases in between. Germline V gene sequence: CDR1 LGHDT, CDR2 YNNKEL (reference sequence). The V call is TRBV3-1, the J call TRBJ1-5, with D perhaps matching TRBD1 (5 bases). The material sequenced was tumor tissue. The receptor was derived from a female donor with papillary thyroid cancer or a benign thyroid nodule (not recorded which). Some clones in this sample may be carry-over from other donors' samples. CDR3 amino acids: CASSRGLYQPQHF. The CDR3 nucleotides read TGTGCCAGCAGCCGGGGGTTATATCAGCCCCAGCATTTT.